This TCR beta chain came from a study of cytomegalovirus exposure and HLA in healthy donors. 13 Jbeta primers and 60 Vbeta primers were used for the PCR. Some clones are missing from TCRdb's copy, which holds only in-frame ones; the method was immunoSEQ multiplex PCR. The sample lists fewer than 250,000 clones, over 80% occurring once. CDR1 and CDR2 from the germline V gene are MNHNS and SASEGT. This CDR3 contains 17 residues. V gave up 2 bases and J gave up 4 bases, with 20 bases separating them. Study-wide points: In all likelihood, a cluster of highly shared sequence variants was a sequencing artifact. Three of the chains that were CMV-associated were confirmed in vitro to be specific for CMV antigens. Being productive about 90% or about 30% of the time was typical of most TCR beta V segments in an earlier analysis.

As for this clone: Its antigen is still unknown.

Participants comprised healthy donors of bone marrow. The sequencing sample was made of PBMCs. This clonotype was obtained from a young man in good health and CMV-seronegative. V usage is TRBV6-1 and J usage is TRBJ1-1, with TRBD1 as a possible D gene (6 bases). DNA for the CDR3: TGTGCCAGCAGTGAAACGCCGTCGGGGACACCTAGCACTGAAGCTTTCTTT. As protein: CASSETPSGTPSTEAFF.